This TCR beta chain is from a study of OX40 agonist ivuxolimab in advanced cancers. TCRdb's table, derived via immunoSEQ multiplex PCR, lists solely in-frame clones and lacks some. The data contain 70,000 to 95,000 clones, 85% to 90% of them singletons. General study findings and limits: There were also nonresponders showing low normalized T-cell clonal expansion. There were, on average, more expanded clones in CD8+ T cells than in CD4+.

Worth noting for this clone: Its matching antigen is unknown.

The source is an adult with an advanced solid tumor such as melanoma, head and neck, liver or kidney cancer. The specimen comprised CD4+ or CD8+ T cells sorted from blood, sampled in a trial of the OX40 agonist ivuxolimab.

CDR3 loop: CASSQRTSGGFNTGELFF. The DNA for the CDR3 is TGTGCCAGCAGCCAGAGGACTAGCGGGGGATTTAACACCGGGGAGCTGTTTTTT. V and J are TRBV4-2 and TRBJ2-2, with 13 bases fitting TRBD2. There are 18 residues in the CDR3. Trimming took 3 bases from V and 2 from J; bases not matched to a gene: 6. Germline CDR1 is LGHNA and CDR2 is YNFKEQ.